What follows are 30 T cell receptor beta chains derived from one specimen sequenced in a study of a mutant IDH1 vaccine in newly diagnosed glioma. Profiling relied on immunoSEQ multiplex PCR, and the TCRdb table lists in-frame clones only, not all of them. Among approximately 50,000 clones listed, about 86% were seen once. The antigens of these receptors remain unknown. Stated time point: week 35, safety follow-up. Alongside topical imiquimod, each dose of vaccine comprised 300 ug of mutant IDH1 20-mer peptide. The material was PBMCs, obtained from a glioma patient whose treatment included an IDH1 peptide vaccine. These receptors were obtained from a man aged 35 to 55 with glioma.

V is TRBV6-1 and J is TRBJ1-4; D not resolved. CDR3 size: 15 residues. V was pared by 6 bases and J by 4 bases, with 15 bases between. CDR1 and CDR2 (germline): MNHNS, SASEGT. This CDR3 reads CASRAQQAFNEKLFF. The DNA for the CDR3 is TGTGCCAGCAGGGCACAGCAAGCGTTTAATGAAAAACTGTTTTTT.

This clone was counted once. The rearrangement joins TRBV2 to TRBJ2-3; D perhaps matches TRBD1 (5 bases). The V end was cut by 3 bases, the J end by 2 bases, with 9 bases between. Germline V gene sequence: CDR1 SNHLY, CDR2 FYNNEI. This CDR3 has 14 amino acids. The CDR3 sequence: CASSDYRFTDTQYF. CDR3 sequence (DNA): TGTGCCAGCAGTGACTACAGGTTCACAGATACGCAGTATTTT.

The rearrangement links TRBV7-8 to TRBJ2-5, with D hard to call. Trimming left V 4 bases short and J 5 bases short, with 17 bases between. Looked up from germline, CDR1 is SGHVS and CDR2 is FQNEAQ. The CDR3 consists of 15 residues. The CDR3 reads CASSSQTPPRETQYF. In DNA form, the CDR3 reads TGTGCCAGCAGCTCGCAGACTCCTCCCCGGGAGACCCAGTACTTC. Complete variable domain (other parts from reference TRBV7-8 and TRBJ2-5): GAGVSQSPRYKVAKRGQDVALRCDPISGHVSLFWYQQALGQGPEFLTYFQNEAQLDKSGLPSDRFFAERPEGSVSTLKIQRTQQEDSAVYLCASSSQTPPRETQYFGPGTRLLVL.

This chain joins TRBV7-8 and TRBJ2-1, with TRBD2 identical over 9 bases. Germline-derived CDR1 and CDR2 are SGHVS and FQNEAQ. Unmatched junction bases numbered 15, after V lost 6 bases and J lost 0 bases. This CDR3 has 19 residues. The CDR3 here is CASSILPGSGSLSYNEQFF. The CDR3 bases are TGTGCCAGCAGTATTCTGCCCGGTAGCGGGAGCCTCTCCTACAATGAGCAGTTCTTC. Full variable domain (missing parts from reference TRBV7-8 and TRBJ2-1): GAGVSQSPRYKVAKRGQDVALRCDPISGHVSLFWYQQALGQGPEFLTYFQNEAQLDKSGLPSDRFFAERPEGSVSTLKIQRTQQEDSAVYLCASSILPGSGSLSYNEQFFGPGTRLTVL.

The gene calls are TRBV9 and TRBJ2-2, with 8 bases that match TRBD1. Looked up from germline, CDR1 is SGDLS and CDR2 is YYNGEE. The CDR3 is 15 residues long. The V segment lost 0 bases and the J segment 6 bases; nucleotides outside the gene matches: 4. Here the CDR3 reads CASSVAGGSAGELFF. In nucleotides, the CDR3 is TGTGCCAGCAGCGTAGCAGGGGGCTCTGCCGGGGAGCTGTTTTTT.

This chain uses TRBV5-5 with TRBJ2-2; D possibly matches TRBD1 or TRBD2 (6 bases each). The CDR3 length is 17 residues. CDR1 and CDR2 (germline): SGHKS, YYEKEE (reference sequence). V was clipped by 3 bases and J by 4 bases, with 19 bases between them. The DNA of the CDR3 is TGTGCCAGCAGCTCTGAGGGGGGCCCCCGTGGCACCGGGGAGCTGTTTTTT. Residues: CASSSEGGPRGTGELFF.

The chain employs TRBV5-6 and TRBJ1-5, with 7 bases aligning to TRBD1. Germline loops: CDR1 SGHDT, CDR2 YYEEEE. This CDR3 region has 14 residues. The V and J ends lost 0 bases and 9 bases, in that order; junction bases with no gene match: 6. Here the CDR3 reads CASSLGRGWRPQHF. The CDR3 nucleotides read TGTGCCAGCAGCTTGGGCAGGGGGTGGCGGCCCCAGCATTTT.

V gene TRBV5-5 combines with J gene TRBJ2-7; 9 positions match TRBD1. The CDR3 length is 15 residues. CDR1 is SGHKS, CDR2 YYEKEE, per germline (reference sequence). V lost 4 bases to trimming and J lost 3 bases; unmatched junction nucleotides: 8. CDR3 sequence (DNA): TGTGCCAGCAGCCGGACGACAGGGGGAGGCTACGAGCAGTACTTC. Its protein is CASSRTTGGGYEQYF.

The chain combines TRBV7-9 with TRBJ2-3, with 10 bases that match TRBD2. Per the germline V gene, CDR1 is SEHNR and CDR2 is FQNEAQ (reference sequence). The CDR3 is 15 residues long. J was trimmed by 6 bases and V by 4 bases; bases with no gene match: 7. CDR3 amino acids: CASSSLAGVKDTQYF. As DNA, the CDR3 is TGTGCCAGCAGCTCTCTAGCGGGAGTGAAGGATACGCAGTATTTT.

The V and J genes are TRBV5-8 and TRBJ2-1; D unresolved. Deletions cut 7 bases from V and 4 bases from J, with 3 bases between. The CDR3 is 10 amino acids. Germline V gives CDR1 SGHTS, CDR2 YDEGEE. CDR3 in DNA: TGTGCCAGCGGATACAATGAGCAGTTCTTC. It yields the protein CASGYNEQFF.

The chain joins TRBV27 to TRBJ2-5, with 7 bases fitting TRBD1. Germline CDR1 is MNHEY and CDR2 is SMNVEV (reference sequence). V shed 5 bases, J shed 2 bases, and the junction held 2 bases outside the gene matches. The CDR3 has 13 amino acids. The CDR3 region is CASSRDSQETQYF. DNA for the CDR3: TGTGCCAGCAGTCGGGACAGTCAAGAGACCCAGTACTTC.

This chain joins TRBV15 and TRBJ2-5, with D maybe TRBD1 (6 bases). Germline values: CDR1 LNHNV, CDR2 YYDKDF (reference sequence). Between the trimmed V and J ends, which lost 0 bases and 1 base, there was a span of 12 bases. CDR3 length: 16 residues. The CDR3 DNA follows: TGTGCCACCAGCAGAGAAGCATACAGGGCCCAAGAGACCCAGTACTTC. Translated: CATSREAYRAQETQYF.

V and J are TRBV7-2 and TRBJ2-4; TRBD2 matches at 7 bases. Germline loops: CDR1 SGHTA, CDR2 FQGNSA. V was pared by 4 bases and J by 1 base, with 7 bases of the junction left unmatched. The CDR3 is 16 residues long. The CDR3 loop reads CASSSGLVIAKNIQYF. The CDR3 nucleotides read TGTGCCAGCAGCTCCGGACTAGTCATCGCCAAAAACATTCAGTACTTC.

V gene TRBV7-2 combines with J gene TRBJ1-5; no definite D call. V was trimmed by 4 bases and J by 4 bases, leaving 8 bases between them. Germline lookup yields CDR1 SGHTA and CDR2 FQGNSA. The CDR3 has 13 residues. The CDR3, as DNA: TGTGCCAGCAGCTCGGTGGGTAATCAGCCCCAGCATTTT. Protein product: CASSSVGNQPQHF.

V usage is TRBV6-1 and J usage is TRBJ2-5; D is ambiguous. The germline CDR1 and CDR2 sequences are MNHNS and SASEGT. CDR3 length: 14 amino acids. Between the trimmed V and J ends, which lost 6 bases and 1 base, there was a span of 12 bases. CDR3: CASRESLLQETQYF. The DNA for the CDR3 is TGTGCCAGCAGGGAGAGTCTCCTCCAAGAGACCCAGTACTTC.

The chain carries TRBV6-1 and TRBJ2-1, with D uncertain. This CDR3 is 13 amino acids long. Germline V gene data show CDR1 as MNHNS and CDR2 as SASEGT. V shed 6 bases and J shed 5 bases, with 11 bases lying between them. CDR3 DNA: TGTGCCAGCAGGGTATACAGCGACAATGAGCAGTTCTTC. It translates to CASRVYSDNEQFF.

The chain carries TRBV6-6 and TRBJ1-2; D ambiguous. V dropped 6 bases and J dropped 8 bases, with 10 bases sitting between them. The CDR3 consists of 11 residues. Germline CDR1 and CDR2: MNHNY and SVGAGI (reference sequence). The CDR3 loop reads CASRSTRGYTF. CDR3 nucleotide sequence: TGTGCCAGCAGGTCCACGCGGGGCTACACCTTC.

This clone has more than one count but fewer than ten. V is TRBV19 and J is TRBJ1-4; D call uncertain. CDR1 is LNHDA and CDR2 is SQIVND in the germline V gene (reference sequence). This CDR3 comprises 13 residues. V lost 2 bases to trimming and J lost 5 bases, with 6 bases between them. CDR3 amino acids: CASSIIVNEKLFF. The CDR3 nucleotides read TGTGCCAGTAGTATAATCGTGAATGAAAAACTGTTTTTT. The whole variable domain, remainder taken from reference TRBV19 and TRBJ1-4, is DGGITQSPKYLFRKEGQNVTLSCEQNLNHDAMYWYRQDPGQGLRLIYYSQIVNDFQKGDIAEGYSVSREKKESFPLTVTSAQKNPTAFYLCASSIIVNEKLFFGSGTQLSVL.

The chain links TRBV19 to TRBJ1-1; D is perhaps TRBD1 (6 bases). This CDR3 spans 14 amino acids. Trimming stripped 3 bases from V and 10 bases from J, with 18 bases between. Germline assignment: CDR1 LNHDA and CDR2 SQIVND (reference sequence). The CDR3 region is CASSIQAAGDGAFF. In nucleotides, the CDR3 is TGTGCCAGTAGTATCCAGGCGGCAGGGGACGGAGCTTTCTTT.

This clone turned up a few times. This chain joins TRBV7-9 and TRBJ2-5; D call uncertain. The CDR3 is 14 amino acids. The V end was cut by 1 base, the J end by 5 bases, with 11 bases between. CDR1 is SEHNR and CDR2 is FQNEAQ in the germline V gene (reference sequence). CDR3 amino acids: CASSLGPRTETQYF. The CDR3 coding sequence is TGTGCCAGCAGCTTAGGCCCACGGACGGAGACCCAGTACTTC.

The rearrangement joins TRBV5-4 to TRBJ2-3; TRBD2 matches 11 bases. The CDR3 consists of 16 residues. Germline CDR1 is SGHNT and CDR2 is YYREEE (reference sequence). V was clipped by 4 bases and J by 5 bases; unmatched bases: 9. The CDR3 region is CASSVKLAGVLDTQYF. The CDR3, as DNA: TGTGCCAGCAGCGTAAAACTAGCGGGAGTTTTAGATACGCAGTATTTT. Supplemented by reference TRBV5-4 and TRBJ2-3, the full variable domain reads ETGVTQSPTHLIKTRGQQVTLRCSSQSGHNTVSWYQQALGQGPQFIFQYYREEENGRGNFPPRFSGLQFPNYSSELNVNALELDDSALYLCASSVKLAGVLDTQYFGPGTRLTVL.

CDR3 loop: CASSLTAPVAGNTIYF. The DNA of the CDR3 is TGTGCCAGCAGTTTAACAGCTCCCGTCGCTGGAAACACCATATATTTT. The J gene is TRBJ1-3, the V gene TRBV6-5; the D is unclear. The CDR3 covers 16 residues. Trimming left V 4 bases short and J 2 bases short, with 15 bases between. Germline CDR1 MNHEY, CDR2 SVGAGI.

By sample share, this clone is medium-sized. This chain joins TRBV7-8 and TRBJ2-7, with D perhaps TRBD1 or TRBD2 (6 bases each). The CDR3 runs 17 residues. Germline CDR1 reads SGHVS; CDR2 reads FQNEAQ. V was cut by 5 bases and J by 2 bases, with 22 bases left in between. The CDR3 sequence: CASSHSGWQGPTYEQYF. The DNA of the CDR3 is TGTGCCAGCAGCCATAGCGGTTGGCAGGGGCCCACCTACGAGCAGTACTTC.

Only one count was recorded for this clone. The chain has TRBV7-2 and TRBJ1-1; no clear D gene. The CDR3 sequence is 14 residues long. CDR1 and CDR2 from the germline V gene are SGHTA and FQGNSA. V lost 6 bases and J 2 bases, leaving 13 bases between the germline ends. DNA for the CDR3: TGTGCCAGCAGGCAAAGCAACTCAAACACTGAAGCTTTCTTT. Protein: CASRQSNSNTEAFF.

This rearrangement joins TRBV10-3 to TRBJ1-1; no clear D. The V gene lost 0 bases and the J gene lost 1 base, with 6 bases spanning the gap. Germline V CDR1 and CDR2: ENHRY, SYGVKD. The CDR3 extends over 14 amino acids. The CDR3 protein is CAISESRANTEAFF. The CDR3 region has the DNA TGTGCCATCAGTGAGTCGAGAGCGAACACTGAAGCTTTCTTT.

The V call is TRBV27, the J call TRBJ2-2; 7 bases match TRBD1. The J segment lost 4 bases and the V segment lost 6 bases, leaving 8 bases of the junction unmatched. Looked up from germline, CDR1 is MNHEY and CDR2 is SMNVEV (reference sequence). This CDR3 contains 15 residues. The DNA for the CDR3 is TGTGCCAGCAGGCGACAGGGAGTGCCCACCGGGGAGCTGTTTTTT. Protein sequence: CASRRQGVPTGELFF.

The CDR3 loop is CASSGQGGTGELFF. The CDR3 nucleotides are TGTGCCAGCAGCGGACAGGGGGGTACCGGGGAGCTGTTTTTT. This chain uses TRBV6-1 with TRBJ2-2; 10 bases map to TRBD1. CDR1 and CDR2 from the germline V gene are MNHNS and SASEGT. V trimming: 6 bases; J trimming: 5 bases; junction bases outside the gene matches: 3. The CDR3 totals 14 residues.

The chain joins TRBV29-1 to TRBJ1-2; D unresolved. Trimming took 0 bases from V and 8 from J, leaving 13 bases between them. CDR3 size: 13 residues. In germline, CDR1 is SQVTM, CDR2 ANQGSEA. CDR3 DNA sequence: TGCAGCGTTGAAGAACAGACCCGAGGAGGCTACACCTTC. It translates to CSVEEQTRGGYTF.

The chain carries TRBV19 and TRBJ2-7; the D is unclear. Trimming removed 2 bases from V and 0 bases from J, with 8 bases in between. CDR1 and CDR2 (germline): LNHDA, SQIVND (reference sequence). CDR3 length: 14 amino acids. The CDR3 DNA follows: TGTGCCAGTAGTATATCCCCAGGCTCCTACGAGCAGTACTTC. Amino acids: CASSISPGSYEQYF. The variable domain in full, completed from reference TRBV19 and TRBJ2-7, reads DGGITQSPKYLFRKEGQNVTLSCEQNLNHDAMYWYRQDPGQGLRLIYYSQIVNDFQKGDIAEGYSVSREKKESFPLTVTSAQKNPTAFYLCASSISPGSYEQYFGPGTRLTVT.

CDR3 loop: CASSPPGTGGERDYGYTF. The DNA of the CDR3 is TGTGCCAGCTCACCACCCGGGACAGGGGGCGAAAGGGACTATGGCTACACCTTC. The chain joins TRBV18 to TRBJ1-2; the match to TRBD1 covers 12 bases. Germline V gene data show CDR1 as KGHSH and CDR2 as LQKENI. Trimming cost V 0 bases and J 3 bases; bases outside gene matches: 8. This CDR3 contains 18 residues.